This record looks at one T cell receptor (beta chain) sequence and its context. Full-length variable regions came from constant-region reverse primers plus semi-nested Nested Universal Primer A PCR. TCRdb fed the 5' RACE reads into MiXCR, producing one record per CDR3 protein. The sample records some 8,700 distinct CDR3 sequences, around 28% being singletons. Purified naive CD4+ T cells were depleted of CD25+ Tregs. The sample taken for sequencing was naive CD4+ T cells sorted from a lymph node. Documented subset: naive CD4+ T cells, CD4+CD45RA+CD25-. The source of this sequence is a female donor with breast cancer.

CDR3 region: CASSLSARPDEQYF. The CDR3 nucleotides are TGTGCCAGCAGTTTATCTGCCAGACCAGACGAGCAGTACTTC. V is TRBV27 and J is TRBJ2-7, with D unclear. Germline CDR1 MNHEY, CDR2 SMNVEV (reference sequence). The CDR3 is 14 amino acids. Trimming stripped 0 bases from V and 5 bases from J, with 11 bases between.